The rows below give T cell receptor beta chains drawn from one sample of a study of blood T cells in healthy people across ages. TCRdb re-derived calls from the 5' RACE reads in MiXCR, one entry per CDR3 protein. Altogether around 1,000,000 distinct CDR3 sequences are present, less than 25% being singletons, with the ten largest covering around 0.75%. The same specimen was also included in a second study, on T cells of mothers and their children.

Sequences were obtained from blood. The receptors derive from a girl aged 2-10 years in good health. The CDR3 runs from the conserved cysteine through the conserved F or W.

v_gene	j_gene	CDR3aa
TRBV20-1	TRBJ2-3	CSARGPEYTDTQYF
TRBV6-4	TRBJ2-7	CASSDSRAYEQYF
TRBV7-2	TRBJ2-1	CASEARGARGSYNEQFF
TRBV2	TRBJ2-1	CASKWTSGTNEQFF
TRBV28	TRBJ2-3	CASSPPGQKAQYF
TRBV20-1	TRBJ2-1	CSARAPELVAYNEQFF
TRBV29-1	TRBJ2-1	CSVRVNEQFF
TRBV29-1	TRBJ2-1	CSAGTAGASYNEQFF
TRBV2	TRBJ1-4	CASSNSPVLFF
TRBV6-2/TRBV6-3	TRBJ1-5	CASSYRSNQPQHF
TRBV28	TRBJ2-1	CASKVLADASYNEQFF
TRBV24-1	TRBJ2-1	CATSDPPGGSNEQFF
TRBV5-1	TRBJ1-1	CASSLEGQGLANTEAFF
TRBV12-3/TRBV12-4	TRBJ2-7	CASRRSGNEQYF
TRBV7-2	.	CASSLGLSTEQYF
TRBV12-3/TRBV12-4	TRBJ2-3	CASSMGLAGGSDTQYF
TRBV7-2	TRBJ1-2	CASSARDGPYGYTF
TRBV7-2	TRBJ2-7	CASSSPGAGLLSYEQYF
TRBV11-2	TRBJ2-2	CASSLVRLNTGELFF
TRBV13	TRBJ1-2	CASSDKPGYGYTF
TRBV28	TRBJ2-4	CASSLRENIQYF
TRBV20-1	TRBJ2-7	CSASDRPAYEQYF
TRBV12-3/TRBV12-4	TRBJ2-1	CASSLAVASSYNEQFF
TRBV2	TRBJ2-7	CASSAQDRVDEQYF
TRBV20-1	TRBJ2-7	CSASSSSLALSYEQYF
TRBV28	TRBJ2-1	CASRNRLAGGRSSYNEQFF
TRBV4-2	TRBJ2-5	CASSQEQGILQETQYF
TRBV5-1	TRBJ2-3	CASSRRGLAGYEDTQYF
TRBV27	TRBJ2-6	CASSKEGSGANVLTF
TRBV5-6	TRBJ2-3	CASSPDRARDTQYF
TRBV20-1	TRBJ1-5	CSARPWGGAPQHF
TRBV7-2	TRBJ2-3	CASSLGGNSDTQYF
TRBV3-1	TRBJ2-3	CASSQLASPDTQYF
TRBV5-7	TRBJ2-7	CASRLFCYEQYF
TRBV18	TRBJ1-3	CASSRLGQNSGNTIYF
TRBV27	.	CASSPWTGALYEQYF
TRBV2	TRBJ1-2	CASRTGYGYTF
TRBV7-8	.	CASSLRTGIEQYF
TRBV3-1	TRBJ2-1	CASSYDPATFSYNEQFF
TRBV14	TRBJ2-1	CASSPRLAGGSEQFF
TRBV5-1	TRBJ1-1	CASSLATTGNGVYTEAFF
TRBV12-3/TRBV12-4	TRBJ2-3	CASRQSREGTDAQYF
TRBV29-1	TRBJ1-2	CSVAGQTSYGYTF
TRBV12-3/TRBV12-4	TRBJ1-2	CASSLADGSYGYTF
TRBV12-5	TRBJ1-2	CASGLSAALTNYGYTF
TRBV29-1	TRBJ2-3	CSVVGNTDTQYF
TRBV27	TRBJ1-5	CASSITDSNQPQHF
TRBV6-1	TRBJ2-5	CASSEAQTEYF
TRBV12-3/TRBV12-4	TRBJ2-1	CASSPHRSSYNEQFF
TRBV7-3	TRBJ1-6	CASSPGVRSPLHF
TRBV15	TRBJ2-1	CATSRVRLGGPIEQFF
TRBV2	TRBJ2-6	CASSEIGTPRSGANVLTF